Reported below is one T cell receptor beta chain. Its specificity is not known. Profiled with immunoSEQ multiplex PCR; TCRdb holds only in-frame clones, not every one. The sample lists tens of thousands of clones, 73% seen once, with 0.65% in the top ten. The data were taken from a study of T cells after posttransplantation cyclophosphamide. On the day of bone marrow donation, the related graft donor provided peripheral blood. Points from the study as a whole: Recipient CMV seropositivity and CMV reactivation strongly tracked TRB clonality. Skin or GI-infiltrating T cells shared few TRB sequences with blood. Donor-recipient repertoire similarity was low at 1-2 months, rising over year one.

CDR3 size: 14 residues. The V gene end was trimmed by 2 bases and the J gene end by 6 bases; junction bases not matched to a gene: 7. The germline V gene encodes CDR1 SNHLY and CDR2 FYNNEI. The sequencing sample was made of memory CD4+ T cells sorted from PBMCs. J is TRBJ2-7 and V is TRBV2, with 7 bases matching TRBD1. This clonotype was obtained from a woman aged 55-70 years in good health, CMV-negative, and a related stem cell transplant donor. CDR3 region: CASSESRTGLEQYF. CDR3 nucleotide sequence: TGTGCCAGCAGTGAAAGTAGGACAGGACTCGAGCAGTACTTC.